These T cell receptor beta chains were read from a single sample in a study of vaccination effects on CD4 cells after COVID-19. For these receptors, no antigen is known. This table comes from immunoSEQ multiplex PCR, and its TCRdb copy is limited to in-frame clones, with some not included. Among fewer than 25,000 clones listed, around four fifths were seen once. The sequencing used CD4+ T cells from PBMCs cultured with HCoV-NL63 spike peptides, collected after COVID-19 vaccination. Every receptor here comes from a human donor who received a COVID-19 vaccine. Each CDR3 is given with its conserved first and last residue. The order of the fields is CDR3 protein, CDR3 DNA, D gene, J gene, V gene, clone size. The D gene is left open where the match is weak. The size field is filled for only some rows; it gives once, few, many or a size class.

CASSPAQGGTDTQYF TGCGCCAGCAGCCCGGCCCAGGGTGGAACAGATACGCAGTATTTT - TRBJ2-3 TRBV5-1 -
CASSKGDRTSSGNTIYF TGTGCCAGCAGCAAAGGGGACAGGACGAGCTCTGGAAACACCATATATTTT - TRBJ1-3 TRBV21-1 few
CASSKLQGAPYNEQFF TGTGCCAGCAGCAAACTCCAGGGGGCCCCGTACAATGAGCAGTTCTTC - TRBJ2-1 TRBV21-1 -
CAISTVNRGSPQHF TGTGCCATCAGTACGGTCAACAGGGGATCCCCCCAGCATTTT TRBD1 TRBJ1-5 TRBV10-3 -
CASSWEGTMNTEAFF TGTGCCAGCAGCTGGGAGGGCACCATGAACACTGAAGCTTTCTTT - TRBJ1-1 TRBV5-8 few
CASSLGFGQGGEKLFF TGTGCCAGCAGCTTGGGTTTCGGACAGGGAGGGGAAAAACTGTTTTTT TRBD1 TRBJ1-4 TRBV5-8 -
CATSGSGSTYNEQFF TGTGCCACCAGTGGTAGCGGGAGCACCTACAATGAGCAGTTCTTC TRBD2 TRBJ2-1 TRBV24-1 -
CASSYGAGGPNTEAFF TGTGCCAGCAGTTACGGGGCAGGGGGCCCGAACACTGAAGCTTTCTTT TRBD1 TRBJ1-1 TRBV6-5 -
CASSLGTGLAQPQHF TGTGCCAGCAGCCTAGGGACAGGGCTGGCTCAGCCCCAGCATTTT TRBD1 TRBJ1-5 TRBV7-2 -
CASSLWGQAVSGANVLTF TGTGCCAGCAGCTTGTGGGGACAGGCCGTTTCCGGGGCCAACGTCCTGACTTTC TRBD1 TRBJ2-6 TRBV5-5 -
CAISDLGLAGPTDTQYF TGTGCCATCAGTGACCTGGGACTAGCGGGACCCACAGATACGCAGTATTTT TRBD2 TRBJ2-3 TRBV10-3 -
CASSLGGQGKNIQYF TGTGCCAGCAGTTTAGGGGGACAGGGAAAAAACATTCAGTACTTC TRBD1 TRBJ2-4 TRBV28 -
CASSPHGERDGTEAFF TGTGCCAGCAGCCCCCATGGGGAGAGGGATGGCACTGAAGCTTTCTTT - TRBJ1-1 TRBV4-2 -
CTSGACDRAYEQYF TGCACCAGCGGCGCTTGTGACAGGGCCTACGAGCAGTACTTC - TRBJ2-7 TRBV1 few
CASSQAATKNTEAFF TGTGCCAGCAGCCAAGCGGCAACTAAGAACACTGAAGCTTTCTTT - TRBJ1-1 TRBV3-1/TRBV3-2 -
CATAGLVYEQYF TGTGCCACCGCGGGACTAGTCTACGAGCAGTACTTC TRBD2 TRBJ2-7 TRBV28 -
CASSTKGHSKNIQYF TGTGCCAGTAGTACGAAGGGACATTCCAAAAACATTCAGTACTTC - TRBJ2-4 TRBV19 -
CASSSGQVEQYF TGTGCCAGCAGCTCTGGACAGGTCGAGCAGTACTTC TRBD1 TRBJ2-7 TRBV6-6 -
CASSTILLAGAFNEQFF TGTGCCAGCAGCACGATCCTACTAGCGGGAGCATTCAATGAGCAGTTCTTC TRBD2 TRBJ2-1 TRBV28 -
CASSLGTGETQYF TGTGCCAGCAGCTTGGGGACGGGAGAGACCCAGTACTTC - TRBJ2-5 TRBV5-6 -
CASSPVLGYGEQFF TGTGCCAGCAGCCCGGTCTTGGGGTACGGTGAGCAGTTCTTC - TRBJ2-1 TRBV7-3 -
CASSFLTSGDNEQFF TGTGCCAGCTCATTTTTGACTAGCGGGGACAATGAGCAGTTCTTC TRBD2 TRBJ2-1 TRBV18 -
CASSTGVRTDTQYF TGTGCCAGTAGTACAGGGGTTCGCACAGATACGCAGTATTTT - TRBJ2-3 TRBV19 once
CASSPLRENQPQHF TGCGCCAGCAGCCCCCTCCGGGAAAATCAGCCCCAGCATTTT - TRBJ1-5 TRBV4-1 -
CASSDSIGTEAFF TGTGCCAGCAGTGACTCGATAGGGACTGAAGCTTTCTTT - TRBJ1-1 TRBV6-4 few
CASSPRTTGELFF TGTGCCAGCAGCCCGAGAACCACCGGGGAGCTGTTTTTT - TRBJ2-2 TRBV11-1 -
CAWSVLRAEAFF TGTGCCTGGAGTGTACTAAGGGCTGAAGCTTTCTTT - TRBJ1-1 TRBV30 -
CASSYLGRRRAGELFF TGTGCCAGCAGTTATTTGGGCAGGAGAAGAGCCGGGGAGCTGTTTTTT - TRBJ2-2 TRBV6-5 -
CASEGLAGIYEQYF TGTGCCAGCGAGGGACTAGCGGGAATATACGAGCAGTACTTC TRBD2 TRBJ2-7 TRBV2 -
CASSKVAHEQYF TGCGCCAGCAGCAAGGTAGCCCACGAGCAGTACTTC - TRBJ2-7 TRBV5-1 -
CASSPWTGGGEQYF TGTGCCAGCAGCCCCTGGACAGGGGGCGGCGAGCAGTACTTC TRBD1 TRBJ2-7 TRBV9 -
CASSSTGNTEAFF TGTGCCAGCAGTTCGACAGGGAACACTGAAGCTTTCTTT - TRBJ1-1 TRBV12-3/TRBV12-4 -
CASSELTVFYYNSPLHF TGTGCCAGCAGTGAACTGACCGTCTTTTACTATAATTCACCCCTCCACTTT - TRBJ1-6 TRBV6-1 -
CASSFGLAVYNEQFF TGTGCCAGCAGCTTCGGACTAGCTGTCTACAATGAGCAGTTCTTC TRBD2 TRBJ2-1 TRBV7-9 -
CASSQERGSETQYF TGCGCCAGCAGCCAAGAGAGGGGCTCGGAGACCCAGTACTTC - TRBJ2-5 TRBV4-3 -
CASSQDMGQGSGYTF TGTGCCAGCAGCCAAGATATGGGACAGGGTAGTGGCTACACCTTC TRBD1 TRBJ1-2 TRBV14 -
CASSPLRRRGQPQHF TGTGCCAGCAGTCCTCTTAGGCGGAGGGGACAGCCCCAGCATTTT - TRBJ1-5 TRBV6-5 -
CASSFSGNTIYF TGTGCCAGCAGTTTTTCTGGAAACACCATATATTTT - TRBJ1-3 TRBV28 -
CAWSVPGNSNQPQHF TGTGCCTGGAGTGTACCGGGAAATAGCAATCAGCCCCAGCATTTT - TRBJ1-5 TRBV30 -
CASISSGQPQHF TGTGCCAGCATCTCCTCTGGTCAGCCCCAGCATTTT - TRBJ1-5 TRBV6-5 -
CASRFPAGGNTEAFF TGCGCCAGCAGATTTCCCGCAGGAGGGAACACTGAAGCTTTCTTT - TRBJ1-1 TRBV5-1 -
CSVEAAGNEKLFF TGCAGCGTTGAGGCAGCGGGTAATGAAAAACTGTTTTTT - TRBJ1-4 TRBV29-1 -
CASTPGETGNNEQFF TGTGCCAGCACCCCCGGGGAGACAGGGAACAATGAGCAGTTCTTC TRBD1 TRBJ2-1 TRBV6-5 -
CASSTRQPANTGELFF TGTGCCAGCAGCACCCGACAGCCCGCGAACACCGGGGAGCTGTTTTTT - TRBJ2-2 TRBV7-6 once
CASSPRASGVSEQYF TGTGCCAGCAGCCCCCGCGCTAGCGGGGTGAGTGAGCAGTACTTC TRBD2 TRBJ2-7 TRBV3-1/TRBV3-2 -
CAWSVGLAGLLTYNEQFF TGTGCCTGGAGTGTAGGGCTAGCGGGACTCCTTACCTACAATGAGCAGTTCTTC TRBD2 TRBJ2-1 TRBV30 -
CASSLGQGDLRYTF TGTGCCAGCAGCTTGGGGCAGGGGGATTTGAGGTACACCTTC TRBD1 TRBJ1-2 TRBV5-6 -
CASSLGGGMGNEQFF TGTGCCAGCAGCCTTGGGGGGGGCATGGGAAATGAGCAGTTCTTC - TRBJ2-1 TRBV7-9 -
CASSRDSGGEQYF TGTGCCAGCAGCCGGGACTCCGGGGGCGAGCAGTACTTC - TRBJ2-7 TRBV13 -
CASSLYSEQFF TGTGCCAGCAGCTTGTACAGCGAGCAGTTCTTC - TRBJ2-1 TRBV5-4 -
CASSNRQGTYNYGYTF TGTGCCAGCAGCAACCGACAGGGGACCTATAACTATGGCTACACCTTC TRBD1 TRBJ1-2 TRBV5-5 -
CATSRPEDGNEKLFF TGTGCCACCAGCAGACCCGAGGACGGGAATGAAAAACTGTTTTTT - TRBJ1-4 TRBV15 -
CASSQQLAATDTQYF TGTGCCAGCAGCCAACAACTAGCGGCCACAGATACGCAGTATTTT TRBD2 TRBJ2-3 TRBV14 -
CAWNRESPLHF TGTGCCTGGAACAGGGAATCACCCCTCCACTTT - TRBJ1-6 TRBV30 -
CATHRRTNEQYF TGTGCCACCCACAGGAGGACAAACGAGCAGTACTTC - TRBJ2-7 TRBV6-5 -